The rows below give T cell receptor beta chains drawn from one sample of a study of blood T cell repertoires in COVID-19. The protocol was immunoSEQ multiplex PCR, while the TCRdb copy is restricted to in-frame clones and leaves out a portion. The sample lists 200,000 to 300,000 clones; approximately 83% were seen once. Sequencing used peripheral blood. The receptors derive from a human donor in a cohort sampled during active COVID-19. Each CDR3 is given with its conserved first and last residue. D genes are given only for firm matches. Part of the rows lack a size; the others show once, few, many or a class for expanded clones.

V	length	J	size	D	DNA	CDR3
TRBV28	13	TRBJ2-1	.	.	TGTGCCAGCAGTTTAATAGTTATCAATGAGCAGTTCTTC	CASSLIVINEQFF
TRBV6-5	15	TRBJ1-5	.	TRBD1	TGTGCCAGCAGCCTCGACAGGGGTGGCAATCAGCCCCAGCATTTT	CASSLDRGGNQPQHF
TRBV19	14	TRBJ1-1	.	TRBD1	TGTGCCAGTAGTCTCTCCAGGGGGATCACTGAAGCTTTCTTT	CASSLSRGITEAFF
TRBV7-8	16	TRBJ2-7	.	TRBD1	TGTGCCAGCAGCTTAGGCGTAGGGACAGGGGGTGGGGAGCAGTACTTC	CASSLGVGTGGGEQYF
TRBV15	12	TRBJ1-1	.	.	TGTGCCACCCAGCGGATGAACACTGAAGCTTTCTTT	CATQRMNTEAFF
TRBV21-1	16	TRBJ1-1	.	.	TGTGCCAGCAGCAGATGCTCCGGGACAGGGAGTACTGAAGCTTTCTTT	CASSRCSGTGSTEAFF
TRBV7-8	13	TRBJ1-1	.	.	TGTGCCAGCAGCTTGGGACAAGGCACTGAAGCTTTCTTT	CASSLGQGTEAFF
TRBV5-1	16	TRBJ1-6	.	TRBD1	TGCGCCAGCAGCTCCGGACAGGGAACGTATAATTCACCCCTCCACTTT	CASSSGQGTYNSPLHF
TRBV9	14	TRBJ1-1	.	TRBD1	TGTGCCAGCAGCGCCGGACAGGGAATGACTGAAGCTTTCTTT	CASSAGQGMTEAFF
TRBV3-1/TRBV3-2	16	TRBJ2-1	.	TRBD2	TGTGCCAGCAGCCCGTTAAGCGGGACCACCCTCGGTGAGCAGTTCTTC	CASSPLSGTTLGEQFF
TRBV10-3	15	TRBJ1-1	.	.	TGTGCCATCAGAGAGAGGGGCAATGAGAACACTGAAGCTTTCTTT	CAIRERGNENTEAFF
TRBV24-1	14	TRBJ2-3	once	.	TGTGCCACCAGTTTGGGGGGACGCACAGATACGCAGTATTTT	CATSLGGRTDTQYF
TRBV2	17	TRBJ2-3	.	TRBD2	TGTGCCAGCAGTGCCTTCCGGGCTAGCGGGACGACAGATACGCAGTATTTT	CASSAFRASGTTDTQYF
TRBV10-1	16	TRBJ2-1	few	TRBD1	TGCGCCAGCAGTGAGTCCAGGGGGCAGCTCTACAATGAGCAGTTCTTC	CASSESRGQLYNEQFF
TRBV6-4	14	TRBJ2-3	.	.	TGTGCCAGCAGCTACAGGGAGTTCACAGATACGCAGTATTTT	CASSYREFTDTQYF
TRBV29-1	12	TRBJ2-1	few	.	TGCAGCGTTGATCTACAGCAGAATGAGCAGTTCTTC	CSVDLQQNEQFF
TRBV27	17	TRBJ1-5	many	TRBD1	TGTGCCAGCAGCCCTACCCCAAAGGGGGCCCGCAATCAGCCCCAGCATTTT	CASSPTPKGARNQPQHF
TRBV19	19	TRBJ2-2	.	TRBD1	TGTGCCAGTAGTCCCCTGCGTGGACAGGGGGCCCTAGGGACCGGGGAGCTGTTTTTT	CASSPLRGQGALGTGELFF
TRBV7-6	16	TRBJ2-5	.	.	TGTGCCAGCAGCTTAATGGAGGCCCGGACCGGGGAGACCCAGTACTTC	CASSLMEARTGETQYF
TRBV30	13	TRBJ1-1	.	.	TGTGCCTGGGAGCGGGACAAAAAAACTGAAGCTTTCTTT	CAWERDKKTEAFF
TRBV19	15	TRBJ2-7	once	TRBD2	TGTGCCAGTAGTATTCGCGGGGGAAAAAATTACGAGCAGTACTTC	CASSIRGGKNYEQYF
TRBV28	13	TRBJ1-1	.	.	TGTGCCAGCAGGCGCAGGGGTAACACTGAAGCTTTCTTT	CASRRRGNTEAFF
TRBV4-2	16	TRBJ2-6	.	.	TGTGCCAGCAGCCAGTTTCAGGGTGCTGGGGCCAACGTCCTGACTTTC	CASSQFQGAGANVLTF
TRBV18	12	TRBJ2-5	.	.	TGTGCCAGCTCGGGAGCGCAAGAGACCCAGTACTTC	CASSGAQETQYF
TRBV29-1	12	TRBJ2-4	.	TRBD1	TGCAGCGTCCTTAAGAGACAGGGCTCTCAGTACTTC	CSVLKRQGSQYF
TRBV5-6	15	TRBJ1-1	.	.	TGTGCCAGCAGCACGCCTACAGGGCTGAACACTGAAGCTTTCTTT	CASSTPTGLNTEAFF
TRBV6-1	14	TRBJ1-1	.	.	TGTGCCAGCAGTGAGGTCCTCGGGAACACTGAAGCTTTCTTT	CASSEVLGNTEAFF
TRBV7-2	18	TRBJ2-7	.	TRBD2	TGTGCCAGCAGCTTAATGTACTCGGGGCTAGCGGTCTCCTACGAGCAGTACTTC	CASSLMYSGLAVSYEQYF
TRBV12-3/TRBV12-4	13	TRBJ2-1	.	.	TGTGCCTCCCGGCGGGGCGACTACAATGAGCAGTTCTTC	CASRRGDYNEQFF
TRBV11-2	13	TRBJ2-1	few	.	TGTGCCAGCAGCTCGGAGAGGTACAATGAGCAGTTCTTC	CASSSERYNEQFF
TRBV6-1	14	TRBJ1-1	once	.	TGTGCCAGCAGTTGGACCGGGGAGAACACTGAAGCTTTCTTT	CASSWTGENTEAFF
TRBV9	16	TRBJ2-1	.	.	TGTGCCAGCAGCGTAGCTACGAGGGACTCCTACAATGAGCAGTTCTTC	CASSVATRDSYNEQFF
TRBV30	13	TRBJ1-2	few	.	TGTGCCTGGACGAGGGCAGGGGTGAATGGCTACACCTTC	CAWTRAGVNGYTF
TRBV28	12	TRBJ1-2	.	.	TGTGCCAGCAGTTTTGACTACTATGGCTACACCTTC	CASSFDYYGYTF
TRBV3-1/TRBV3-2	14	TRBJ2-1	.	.	TGTGCCAGCCTGCTTAAGGGAGGGGGCAATGAGCAGTTCTTC	CASLLKGGGNEQFF
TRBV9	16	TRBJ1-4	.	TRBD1	TGTGCCAGCAGCGAAACCACAGGGGGGGTAAATGAAAAACTGTTTTTT	CASSETTGGVNEKLFF
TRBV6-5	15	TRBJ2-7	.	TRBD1	TGTGCCAGCAGCTGGACAGGGGGCAACTCCTACGAGCAGTACTTC	CASSWTGGNSYEQYF
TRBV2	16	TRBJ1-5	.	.	TGTGCCAGCAAGTACAGCGGAGGGGTATACAATCAGCCCCAGCATTTT	CASKYSGGVYNQPQHF
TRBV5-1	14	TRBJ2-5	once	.	TGCGCCAGCAGCTTGGGGCAGATAATGGAGACCCAGTACTTC	CASSLGQIMETQYF
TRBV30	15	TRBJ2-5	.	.	TGTGCCTGGAGTGTTGGTCAGGGGGGACAAGAGACCCAGTACTTC	CAWSVGQGGQETQYF
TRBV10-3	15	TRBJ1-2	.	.	TGTGCCATCACCCGCGACAGGACCATAAACTATGGCTACACCTTC	CAITRDRTINYGYTF
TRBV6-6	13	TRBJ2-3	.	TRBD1	TGTGCCAGCAGTCTCAGGGGGTTAGATACGCAGTATTTT	CASSLRGLDTQYF
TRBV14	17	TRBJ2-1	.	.	TGTGCCAGCAGCCAAGTGCATAGCGCTACCTATAACAATGAGCAGTTCTTC	CASSQVHSATYNNEQFF
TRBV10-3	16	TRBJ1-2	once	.	TGTGCCATCAGTGAGGACAGCACAACATTCAACTATGGCTACACCTTC	CAISEDSTTFNYGYTF
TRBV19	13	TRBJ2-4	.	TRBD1	TGTGCCAGTAGTCTGAGGGGGCTCAACATTCAGTACTTC	CASSLRGLNIQYF
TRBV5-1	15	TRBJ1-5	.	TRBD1	TGCGCCAGCAGCTTAACAGGGGAAGGAAGACAGCCCCAGCATTTT	CASSLTGEGRQPQHF
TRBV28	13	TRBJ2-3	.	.	TGTGCCAGCAGTTACCAGAGCACAGATACGCAGTATTTT	CASSYQSTDTQYF
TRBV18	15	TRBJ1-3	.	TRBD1	TGTGCCAGCTCACCTCCGGACAGGGGGACGGACACCATATATTTT	CASSPPDRGTDTIYF
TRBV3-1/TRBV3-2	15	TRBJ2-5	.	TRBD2	TGTGCCAGCTTTGGACTAGCGGGAGCGAGAGAGACCCAGTACTTC	CASFGLAGARETQYF
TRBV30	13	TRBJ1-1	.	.	TGTGCCTGGAGCGGCGGTGGGTTTACTGAAGCTTTCTTT	CAWSGGGFTEAFF
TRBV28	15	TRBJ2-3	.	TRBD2	TGTGCCAGCAGCCTCGCGGGGGAGGGCCGCAATACGCAGTATTTT	CASSLAGEGRNTQYF
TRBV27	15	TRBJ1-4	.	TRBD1	TGTGCCAGCAGTTTAACCGGCCACAGGGGTGAAAAACTGTTTTTT	CASSLTGHRGEKLFF
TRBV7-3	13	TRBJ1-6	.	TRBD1	TGTGCCAGCAGCTTAGGCAGGGGGTCACCCCTCCACTTT	CASSLGRGSPLHF
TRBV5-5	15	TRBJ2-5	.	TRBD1	TGTGCCAGCAGCTTACTACAGGGGGCAGGAGAGACCCAGTACTTC	CASSLLQGAGETQYF
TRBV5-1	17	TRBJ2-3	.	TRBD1	TGCGCCAGCAGCATGCGGACAGGGGCGGGGGGCACAGATACGCAGTATTTT	CASSMRTGAGGTDTQYF
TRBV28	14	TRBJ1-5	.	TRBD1	TGTGCCAGCAGAAAACAGGGGTTCAATCAGCCCCAGCATTTT	CASRKQGFNQPQHF
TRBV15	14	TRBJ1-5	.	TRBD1	TGTGCCACCAGCAGTACAGGGGTAGGGCAGCCCCAGCATTTT	CATSSTGVGQPQHF